This T cell receptor (beta chain) originates from a study of blood T cell repertoires in COVID-19. Study-level background: Acute and convalescent COVID-19 samples came from the United States, Italy and Spain. The cDNA or gDNA used as material had been derived from T cells, B-cell-depleted T cells, or PBMCs.

Trimming cost V 4 bases and J 1 base; bases outside gene matches: 9. CDR3 length: 16 residues. Germline V gives CDR1 ENHRY, CDR2 SYGVKD. Authors' processing steps: Reference gene primer amplification yielded estimated nucleated cell counts. TCRdb's table, derived via immunoSEQ multiplex PCR, lists solely in-frame clones and lacks some. V, J and clone size were drawn from that table, and D and trimming were deduced from the DNA. The repertoire holds approximately 360,000 clones, with 89% as singletons. This clone came up once. The sample was peripheral blood. The chain uses TRBV10-3 and TRBJ2-7, with TRBD1 matching over 8 bases. This TCR came from a man between 35 and 55 years old with acute or convalescent COVID-19. This chain's CDR3 is CAISGRARQGSYEQYF. CDR3 in DNA: TGTGCCATCAGTGGTCGGGCCAGACAGGGGTCCTACGAGCAGTACTTC.